This T cell receptor (beta chain) derives from a study of human T cells and chemical hapten exposure. This clonotype was counted between two and nine times. Its antigen is not known. Time point defined: healthy volunteer bleed at 6 weeks. From whole blood left unfractionated, total RNA was extracted. V shed 4 bases, J shed 7 bases, and the junction held 7 bases outside the gene matches. The CDR3 spans 14 residues. Germline-derived CDR1 and CDR2 are SGHRS and YFSETQ. Study-wide results and limits: High-frequency TCRs, those above 1 in 1000, stayed the same after DPC sensitization.

TCRdb fed the RACE reads into MiXCR, producing one record per CDR3 protein. Counted here are about 79,000 distinct CDR3 sequences, roughly 8.7% occurring once; the ten biggest clones make up approximately 1.5%. The receptor comes from a male donor in good health. Some clones in this sample may be carry-over from other donors' samples. This sequence joins TRBV5-1 and TRBJ1-1, with 10 bases matching TRBD1. The specimen sequenced was whole blood. The CDR3 is CASSPETGGVEAFF. In DNA form, the CDR3 reads TGCGCCAGCAGCCCCGAGACAGGGGGCGTTGAAGCTTTCTTT.